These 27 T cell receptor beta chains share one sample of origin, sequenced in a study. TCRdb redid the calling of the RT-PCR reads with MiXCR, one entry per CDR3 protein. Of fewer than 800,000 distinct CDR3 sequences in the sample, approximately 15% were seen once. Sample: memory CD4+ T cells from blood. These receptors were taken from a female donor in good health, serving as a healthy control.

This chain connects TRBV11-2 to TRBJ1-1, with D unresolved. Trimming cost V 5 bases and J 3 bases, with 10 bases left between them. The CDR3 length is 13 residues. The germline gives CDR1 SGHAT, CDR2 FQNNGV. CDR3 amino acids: CASSQHYDTEAFF. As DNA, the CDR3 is TGTGCCAGCAGCCAACATTACGACACTGAAGCTTTCTTT.

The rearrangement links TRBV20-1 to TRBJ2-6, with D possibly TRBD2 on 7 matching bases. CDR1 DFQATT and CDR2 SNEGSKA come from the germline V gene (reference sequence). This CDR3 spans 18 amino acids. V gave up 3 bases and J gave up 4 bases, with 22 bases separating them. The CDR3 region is CSARPPGGPWSGANVLTF. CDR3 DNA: TGCAGTGCTAGGCCCCCCGGGGGGCCGTGGTCCGGGGCCAACGTCCTGACTTTC.

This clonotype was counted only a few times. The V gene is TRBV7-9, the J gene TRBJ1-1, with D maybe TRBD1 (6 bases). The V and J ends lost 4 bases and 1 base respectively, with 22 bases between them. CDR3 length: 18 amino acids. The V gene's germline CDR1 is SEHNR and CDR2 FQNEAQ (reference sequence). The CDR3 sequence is CASSSSIPIADRNTEAFF. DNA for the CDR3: TGTGCCAGCAGCTCATCTATACCTATCGCGGACAGGAACACTGAAGCTTTCTTT.

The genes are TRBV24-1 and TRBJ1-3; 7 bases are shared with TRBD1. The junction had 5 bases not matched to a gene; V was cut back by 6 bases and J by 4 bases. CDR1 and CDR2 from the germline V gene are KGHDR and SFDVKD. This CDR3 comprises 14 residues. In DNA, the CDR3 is TGTGCCACCAGTACAGGGACAGCGGGAAACACCATATATTTT. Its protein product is CATSTGTAGNTIYF.

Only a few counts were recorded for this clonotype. The CDR3 DNA reads TGCGCCAGCAGCCGCGTTGCCGGGACGTCGAACACCGGGGAGCTGTTTTTT. This sequence encodes CASSRVAGTSNTGELFF. V gene TRBV4-3 combines with J gene TRBJ2-2; D is perhaps TRBD1 or TRBD2 (5 bases each). Germline CDR1 reads LGHNA; CDR2 reads YSLEER. Trimming cost V 4 bases and J 0 bases, with 15 bases left between them. The CDR3 loop spans 17 amino acids.

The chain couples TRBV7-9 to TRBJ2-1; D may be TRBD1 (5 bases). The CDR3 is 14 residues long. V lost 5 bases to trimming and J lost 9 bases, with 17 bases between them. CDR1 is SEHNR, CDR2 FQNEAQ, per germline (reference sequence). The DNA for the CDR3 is TGTGCCAGCAGCAACCGCGCAGGGCGCGGTGAGCAGTTCTTC. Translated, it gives CASSNRAGRGEQFF.

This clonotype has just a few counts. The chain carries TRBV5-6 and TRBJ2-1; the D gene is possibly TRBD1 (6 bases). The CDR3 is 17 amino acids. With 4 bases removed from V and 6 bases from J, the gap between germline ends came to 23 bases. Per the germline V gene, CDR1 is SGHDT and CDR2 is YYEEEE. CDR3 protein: CASSPGTPIIRRNEQFF. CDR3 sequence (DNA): TGTGCCAGCAGCCCGGGGACACCCATAATAAGGCGCAATGAGCAGTTCTTC. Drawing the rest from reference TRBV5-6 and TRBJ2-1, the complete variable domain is DAGVTQSPTHLIKTRGQQVTLRCSPKSGHDTVSWYQQALGQGPQFIFQYYEEEERQRGNFPDRFSGHQFPNYSSELNVNALLLGDSALYLCASSPGTPIIRRNEQFFGPGTRLTVL.

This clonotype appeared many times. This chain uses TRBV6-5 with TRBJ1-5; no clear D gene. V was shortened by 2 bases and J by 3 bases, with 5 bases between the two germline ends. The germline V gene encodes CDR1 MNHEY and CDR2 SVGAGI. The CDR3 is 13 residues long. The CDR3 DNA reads TGTGCCAGCAGTTACGGTCACAATCAGCCCCAGCATTTT. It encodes CASSYGHNQPQHF.

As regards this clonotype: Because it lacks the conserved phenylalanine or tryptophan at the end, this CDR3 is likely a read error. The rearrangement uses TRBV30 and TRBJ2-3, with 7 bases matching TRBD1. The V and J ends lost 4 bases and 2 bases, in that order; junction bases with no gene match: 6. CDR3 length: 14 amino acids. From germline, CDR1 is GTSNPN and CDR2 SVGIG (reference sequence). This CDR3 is CAWKRGPDTDTQYC. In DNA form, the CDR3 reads TGTGCCTGGAAGAGGGGGCCCGACACAGATACGCAGTATTGT.

The DNA for the CDR3 is TGCAGTGCTACCCGGGACATGGGATCCACTGAAGCTTTCTTT. This sequence encodes CSATRDMGSTEAFF. V and J are TRBV20-1 and TRBJ1-1, with a possible D match to TRBD1 (6 bases). The germline CDR1 and CDR2 sequences are DFQATT and SNEGSKA (reference sequence). CDR3 length equals 14 residues. V lost 4 bases, J lost 4 bases, and 16 bases lay in between.

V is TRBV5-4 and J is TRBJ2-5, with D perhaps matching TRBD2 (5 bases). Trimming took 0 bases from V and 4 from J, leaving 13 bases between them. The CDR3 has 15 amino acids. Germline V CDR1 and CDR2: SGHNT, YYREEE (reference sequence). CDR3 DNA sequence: TGTGCCAGCAGCTTGGGGATCGGGATGGGAGAGACCCAGTACTTC. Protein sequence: CASSLGIGMGETQYF.

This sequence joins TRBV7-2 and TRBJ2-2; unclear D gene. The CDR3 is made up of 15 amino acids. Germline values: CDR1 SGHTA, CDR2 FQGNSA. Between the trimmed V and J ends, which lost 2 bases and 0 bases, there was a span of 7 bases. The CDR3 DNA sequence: TGTGCCAGCAGCTTATGGGCACCGAACACCGGGGAGCTGTTTTTT. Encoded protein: CASSLWAPNTGELFF.

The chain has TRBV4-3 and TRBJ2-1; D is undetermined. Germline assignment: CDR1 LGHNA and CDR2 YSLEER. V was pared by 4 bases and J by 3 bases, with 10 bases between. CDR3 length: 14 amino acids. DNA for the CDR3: TGCGCCAGCAGCCCGCAAGCCTTCTACAATGAGCAGTTCTTC. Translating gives CASSPQAFYNEQFF.

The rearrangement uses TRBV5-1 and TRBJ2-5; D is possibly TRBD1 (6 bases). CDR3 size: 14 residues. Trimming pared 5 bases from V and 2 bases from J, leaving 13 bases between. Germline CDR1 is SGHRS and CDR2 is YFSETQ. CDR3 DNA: TGCGCCAGCAGACCGGACAGCTATCAAGAGACCCAGTACTTC. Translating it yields CASRPDSYQETQYF.

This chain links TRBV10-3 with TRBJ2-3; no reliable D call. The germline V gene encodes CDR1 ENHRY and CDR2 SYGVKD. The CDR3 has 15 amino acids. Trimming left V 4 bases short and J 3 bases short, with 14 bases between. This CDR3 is CAISGEQFVTDTQYF. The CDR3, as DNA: TGTGCCATCAGTGGGGAACAGTTTGTAACAGATACGCAGTATTTT.

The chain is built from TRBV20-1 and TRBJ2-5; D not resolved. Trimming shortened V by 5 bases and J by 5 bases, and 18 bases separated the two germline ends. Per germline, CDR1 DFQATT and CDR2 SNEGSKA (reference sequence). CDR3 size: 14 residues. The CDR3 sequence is CSAPMTGALETQYF. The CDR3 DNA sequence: TGCAGTGCTCCCATGACGGGTGCCCTTGAGACCCAGTACTTC.

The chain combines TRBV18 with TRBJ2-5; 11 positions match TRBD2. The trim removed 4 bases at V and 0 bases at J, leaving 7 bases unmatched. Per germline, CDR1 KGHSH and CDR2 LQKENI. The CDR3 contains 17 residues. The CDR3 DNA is TGTGCCAGCTCACGACCTTCGACTAGCGGGAACCAAGAGACCCAGTACTTC. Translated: CASSRPSTSGNQETQYF.

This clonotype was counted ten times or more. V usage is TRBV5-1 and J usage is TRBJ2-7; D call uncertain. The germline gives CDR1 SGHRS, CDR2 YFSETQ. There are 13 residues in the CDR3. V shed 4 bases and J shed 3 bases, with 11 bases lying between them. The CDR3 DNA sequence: TGCGCCAGCAGCCATCCCAGGAGCTACGAGCAGTACTTC. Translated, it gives CASSHPRSYEQYF.

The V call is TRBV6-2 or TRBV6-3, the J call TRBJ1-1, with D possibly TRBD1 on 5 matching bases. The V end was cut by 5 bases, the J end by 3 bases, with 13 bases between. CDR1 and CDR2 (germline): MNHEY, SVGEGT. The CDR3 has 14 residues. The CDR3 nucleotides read TGTGCCAGCAGTCTGGACATGCCCCACACTGAAGCTTTCTTT. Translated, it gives CASSLDMPHTEAFF.

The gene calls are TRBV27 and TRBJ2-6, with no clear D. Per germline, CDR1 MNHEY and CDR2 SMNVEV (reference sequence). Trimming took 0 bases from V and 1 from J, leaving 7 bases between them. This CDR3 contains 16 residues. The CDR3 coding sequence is TGTGCCAGCAGTTTATCTCTGGCGTCTGGGGCCAACGTCCTGACTTTC. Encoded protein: CASSLSLASGANVLTF.

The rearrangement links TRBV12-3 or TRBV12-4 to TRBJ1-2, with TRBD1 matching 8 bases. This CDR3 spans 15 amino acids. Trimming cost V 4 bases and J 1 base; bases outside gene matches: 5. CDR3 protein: CASSSSGQGNYGYTF. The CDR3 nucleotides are TGTGCCAGCAGTTCAAGTGGACAGGGTAACTATGGCTACACCTTC.

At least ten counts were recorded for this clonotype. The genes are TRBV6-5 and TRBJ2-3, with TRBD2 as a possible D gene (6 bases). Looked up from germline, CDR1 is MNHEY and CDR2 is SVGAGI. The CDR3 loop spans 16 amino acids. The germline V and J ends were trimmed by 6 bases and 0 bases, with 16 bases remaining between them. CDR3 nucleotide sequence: TGTGCCAGCAGCCGCCTTAGCGGAACTAGCACAGATACGCAGTATTTT. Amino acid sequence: CASSRLSGTSTDTQYF.

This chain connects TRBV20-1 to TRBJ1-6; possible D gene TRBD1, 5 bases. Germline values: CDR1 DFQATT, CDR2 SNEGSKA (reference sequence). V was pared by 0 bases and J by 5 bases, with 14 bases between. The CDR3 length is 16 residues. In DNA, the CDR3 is TGCAGTGCTAGAGATCCGCGGGGCCGAGATAATTCACCCCTCCACTTT. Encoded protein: CSARDPRGRDNSPLHF.

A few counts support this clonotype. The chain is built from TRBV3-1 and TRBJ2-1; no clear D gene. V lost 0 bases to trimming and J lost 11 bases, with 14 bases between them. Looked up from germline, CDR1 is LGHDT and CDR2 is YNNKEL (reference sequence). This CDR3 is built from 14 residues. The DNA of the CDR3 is TGTGCCAGCAGCCAAGACTCTGGATCGGCTAAGCAGTTCTTC. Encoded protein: CASSQDSGSAKQFF.

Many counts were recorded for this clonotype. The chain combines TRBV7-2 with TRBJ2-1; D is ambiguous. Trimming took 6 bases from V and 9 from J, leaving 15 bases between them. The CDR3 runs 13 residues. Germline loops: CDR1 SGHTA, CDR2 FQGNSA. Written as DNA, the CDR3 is TGTGCCAGCAGTCCTGGACGTCGGCTTGAGCAGTTCTTC. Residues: CASSPGRRLEQFF.

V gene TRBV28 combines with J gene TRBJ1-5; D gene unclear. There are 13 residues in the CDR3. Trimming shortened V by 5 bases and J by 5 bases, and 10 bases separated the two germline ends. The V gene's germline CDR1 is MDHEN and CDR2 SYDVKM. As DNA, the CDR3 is TGTGCCAGCAGTGTACTCCCGGATCAGCCCCAGCATTTT. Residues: CASSVLPDQPQHF.

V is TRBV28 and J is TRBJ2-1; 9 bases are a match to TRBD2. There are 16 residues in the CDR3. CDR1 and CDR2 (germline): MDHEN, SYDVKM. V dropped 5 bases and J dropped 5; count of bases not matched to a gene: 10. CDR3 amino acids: CASSPLAGPGNNEQFF. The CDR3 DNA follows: TGTGCCAGCAGTCCCCTAGCGGGACCCGGAAACAATGAGCAGTTCTTC.